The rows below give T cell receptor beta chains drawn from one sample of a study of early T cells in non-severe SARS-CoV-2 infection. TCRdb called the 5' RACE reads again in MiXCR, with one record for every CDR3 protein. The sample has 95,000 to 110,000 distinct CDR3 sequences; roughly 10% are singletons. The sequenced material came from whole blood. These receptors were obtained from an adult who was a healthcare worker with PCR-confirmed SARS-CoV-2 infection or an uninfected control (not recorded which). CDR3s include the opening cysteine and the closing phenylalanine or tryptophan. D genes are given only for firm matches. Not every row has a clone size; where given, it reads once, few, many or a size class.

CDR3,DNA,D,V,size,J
CASRGGNTEAFF,TGTGCCAGCAGGGGAGGGAACACTGAAGCTTTCTTT,.,TRBV6-2/TRBV6-3,.,TRBJ1-1
CASSLGLSSYNEQFF,TGCGCCAGCAGCTTGGGTCTAAGCTCCTACAATGAGCAGTTCTTC,.,TRBV5-1,many,TRBJ2-1
CASSQAGVETQYF,TGTGCCAGCAGTCAAGCGGGAGTAGAGACCCAGTACTTC,TRBD2,TRBV12-3/TRBV12-4,.,TRBJ2-5
CASSQGSGLAAEQYF,TGCGCCAGCAGCCAAGGTTCAGGACTAGCGGCCGAGCAGTACTTC,TRBD2,TRBV4-1,few,TRBJ2-7
CSAKWGREGAAPEETQYF,TGCAGTGCTAAGTGGGGTCGGGAGGGTGCGGCCCCTGAAGAGACCCAGTACTTC,TRBD2,TRBV20-1,many,TRBJ2-5
CASLEGSAYTGELFF,TGTGCCAGCCTCGAGGGGAGCGCCTACACCGGGGAGCTGTTTTTT,.,TRBV18,few,TRBJ2-2
CASSYSPGTEAFF,TGTGCCAGCAGTTACTCGCCCGGAACTGAAGCTTTCTTT,.,TRBV6-5,many,TRBJ1-1
CASRGAGHSYNEQFF,TGTGCCAGCCGGGGGGCGGGACACTCCTACAATGAGCAGTTCTTC,.,TRBV12-3/TRBV12-4,.,TRBJ2-1
CAEGWGPSYNEQFF,TGTGCCGAAGGATGGGGGCCCTCCTACAATGAGCAGTTCTTC,.,TRBV7-9,many,TRBJ2-1
CASSLRQGNTGELFF,TGTGCCAGCAGTTTAAGACAGGGGAACACCGGGGAGCTGTTTTTT,TRBD1,TRBV12-3/TRBV12-4,.,TRBJ2-2
CASNQINQPQHF,TGTGCCAGTAATCAGATAAATCAGCCCCAGCATTTT,.,TRBV19,.,TRBJ1-5
CAISESWNLPDEQYF,TGTGCCATCAGTGAGTCTTGGAATTTACCGGACGAGCAGTACTTC,.,TRBV10-3,many,TRBJ2-7
CSAQLAGGSEQFF,TGCAGTGCCCAACTAGCGGGAGGGAGTGAGCAGTTCTTC,TRBD2,TRBV20-1,.,TRBJ2-1
CSASGHRLGEQYF,TGCAGTGCTAGTGGTCACCGCCTTGGAGAGCAGTACTTC,.,TRBV20-1,many,TRBJ2-7
CASSPESSYNEQFF,TGTGCCAGCAGCCCCGAGAGCTCCTACAATGAGCAGTTCTTC,.,TRBV9,many,TRBJ2-1
CASSSGTGREQYF,TGTGCCAGCAGTTCCGGGACAGGGCGGGAGCAGTACTTC,TRBD1,TRBV28,many,TRBJ2-7
CATSSAPNEQFF,TGTGCCACCAGCTCTGCACCGAATGAGCAGTTCTTC,.,TRBV24-1,.,TRBJ2-1
CASSQDFRTGGNSPLHF,TGTGCCAGCAGCCAAGATTTTAGGACAGGGGGCAATTCACCCCTCCACTTT,.,TRBV3-2,.,TRBJ1-6
CASSTGRGQYF,TGTGCCAGCAGTACAGGGAGGGGGCAGTACTTC,.,TRBV12-3/TRBV12-4,few,TRBJ2-7
CSARPPELLYNEQFF,TGCAGTGCTAGACCCCCGGAACTACTGTACAATGAGCAGTTCTTC,.,TRBV20-1,.,TRBJ2-1
CASSVEGTYNEQFF,TGTGCCAGCAGCGTAGAGGGGACCTACAATGAGCAGTTCTTC,.,TRBV9,.,TRBJ2-1
CASSFRFSGRAETDTQYF,TGTGCCAGCAGCTTTCGTTTTAGCGGGAGGGCCGAGACAGATACGCAGTATTTT,TRBD2,TRBV11-2,many,TRBJ2-3
CSARDLLAGGTYEQYF,TGCAGTGCTAGAGATTTACTAGCGGGAGGCACATACGAGCAGTACTTC,TRBD2,TRBV20-1,many,TRBJ2-7
CASSPGTAIPEAFF,TGTGCCAGCAGCCCCGGGACAGCGATACCTGAAGCTTTCTTT,TRBD1,TRBV7-9,few,TRBJ1-1
CASRGAGTGTEAFF,TGTGCCAGCAGGGGGGCAGGGACAGGCACTGAAGCTTTCTTT,TRBD1,TRBV2,many,TRBJ1-1
CASNLFRSNSPLHF,TGTGCCAGCAACCTATTTCGGAGTAATTCACCCCTCCACTTT,.,TRBV28,many,TRBJ1-6
CASTTPGHSYEQYF,TGTGCCAGCACCACTCCCGGTCACTCCTACGAGCAGTACTTC,.,TRBV7-2,many,TRBJ2-7
CSARAGGEPSPLHF,TGCAGTGCTAGAGCAGGGGGCGAGCCTTCACCCCTCCACTTT,TRBD1,TRBV20-1,many,TRBJ1-6